The rows below give T cell receptor beta chains drawn from one sample of a study of spatial heterogeneity in lung cancer. TCRdb reprocessed the 5' RACE reads with MiXCR, giving one entry per CDR3 protein. This repertoire shows more than 95,000 distinct CDR3 sequences, 9.5% to 15% found once; its top ten account for around 17%. Sequencing used PBMCs, obtained at follow-up. All receptors come from a male donor with early-stage non-small cell lung cancer. Each CDR3 is given with its conserved first and last residue. A D gene is named only where the DNA matches it firmly. The size of a clone is reported for some rows only, either as once, few or many, or as a class for expanded clones.

J: TRBJ2-7; D: -; size: -; V: TRBV7-2; length: 17; DNA: TGTGCCAGCAGCTTAGTTCAAGGGCAGGGAATAATCTACGAGCAGTACTTC; CDR3: CASSLVQGQGIIYEQYF
J: TRBJ2-4; D: -; size: many; V: TRBV27; length: 15; DNA: TGTGCCAGCAGTTTATCTTGGGGGCCCAAAAACATTCAGTACTTC; CDR3: CASSLSWGPKNIQYF
J: TRBJ1-2; D: -; size: -; V: TRBV7-3; length: 19; DNA: TGTGCCAGCAGCTTAATTCCCAAAACCCCGAGGGGACTCAACTATGGCTACACCTTC; CDR3: CASSLIPKTPRGLNYGYTF
J: TRBJ2-2; D: -; size: few; V: TRBV9; length: 12; DNA: TGTGCCAGCAGCCCCCGGGCCGGGGAGCTGTTTTTT; CDR3: CASSPRAGELFF
J: TRBJ1-2; D: -; size: many; V: TRBV10-3; length: 12; DNA: TGTGCCATCAGTGTTTATAACTATGGCTACACCTTC; CDR3: CAISVYNYGYTF
J: TRBJ2-2; D: -; size: many; V: TRBV6-2/TRBV6-3; length: 13; DNA: TGTGCCAGCAGTTTAAAGTTGGGCGGGGAGCTGTTTTTT; CDR3: CASSLKLGGELFF
J: TRBJ2-5; D: TRBD2; size: few; V: TRBV5-1; length: 16; DNA: TGCGCCAGCAGCGCCCCAACTAGCGCCGCTCGGGAGACCCAGTACTTC; CDR3: CASSAPTSAARETQYF
J: TRBJ1-4; D: -; size: -; V: TRBV7-2; length: 14; DNA: TGTGCCAGCAGCTTCGGCCAGGGCTCAGGAAAACTGTTTTTT; CDR3: CASSFGQGSGKLFF
J: TRBJ1-1; D: -; size: few; V: TRBV6-2/TRBV6-3; length: 13; DNA: TGTGCCAGCAGCCCTGCAGGGAGAACTGAAGCTTTCTTT; CDR3: CASSPAGRTEAFF
J: TRBJ1-1; D: TRBD1; size: once; V: TRBV7-9; length: 14; DNA: TGTACCAGCAGCCGACAGGGGGCGAACACTGAAGCTTTCTTT; CDR3: CTSSRQGANTEAFF
J: TRBJ2-3; D: -; size: few; V: TRBV28; length: 15; DNA: TGTGCCAGCAGTTTTAGCTACGGACGCATAGATACGCAGTATTTT; CDR3: CASSFSYGRIDTQYF
J: TRBJ2-1; D: TRBD2; size: few; V: TRBV20-1; length: 13; DNA: TGCAGTGCTAGACTAGCGGGGGGGAATGAGCAGTTCTTC; CDR3: CSARLAGGNEQFF
J: TRBJ2-7; D: -; size: few; V: TRBV4-2; length: 14; DNA: TGTGCCAGCAGCGGGACTGAGATCTCCTACGAGCAGTACTTC; CDR3: CASSGTEISYEQYF
J: TRBJ1-6; D: -; size: few; V: TRBV10-3; length: 14; DNA: TGTGCCATCAGTAAACAGGGCTCGGATTCACCCCTCCACTTT; CDR3: CAISKQGSDSPLHF
J: TRBJ1-5; D: -; size: few; V: TRBV18; length: 16; DNA: TGTGCCAGCTCACCAGGGAAGGGGGGCCCGAATCAGCCCCAGCATTTT; CDR3: CASSPGKGGPNQPQHF
J: TRBJ2-5; D: TRBD1; size: few; V: TRBV5-1; length: 14; DNA: TGCGCCAGCAGCCCCCTGGACAGGGAAGAGACCCAGTACTTC; CDR3: CASSPLDREETQYF
J: TRBJ1-4; D: TRBD1; size: many; V: TRBV7-2; length: 14; DNA: TGTGCCAGCAGCTTGGACAGGGGGCACGAAAAACTGTTTTTT; CDR3: CASSLDRGHEKLFF
J: TRBJ1-3; D: -; size: -; V: TRBV6-5; length: 15; DNA: TGTGCCAGTACAGGCAGGCAAGCCTCTGGAAACACCATATATTTT; CDR3: CASTGRQASGNTIYF
J: TRBJ2-7; D: -; size: few; V: TRBV6-2/TRBV6-3; length: 16; DNA: TGTGCCAGCAGTTCCTTACGTGCAGGGGTGGGTTACGAGCAGTACTTC; CDR3: CASSSLRAGVGYEQYF
J: TRBJ1-1; D: -; size: -; V: TRBV11-2; length: 13; DNA: TGTGCCAGCAGGAGGGGCGTTGACACTGAAGCTTTCTTT; CDR3: CASRRGVDTEAFF
J: TRBJ1-4; D: -; size: few; V: TRBV9; length: 14; DNA: TGTGCCAGCAGCGTGGATTGGGGGGATGAAAAACTGTTTTTT; CDR3: CASSVDWGDEKLFF
J: TRBJ1-2; D: TRBD1; size: once; V: TRBV19; length: 15; DNA: TGTGCCAGTAGTACCTCGACAGGGGGGAACTATGGCTACACCTTC; CDR3: CASSTSTGGNYGYTF
J: TRBJ2-7; D: TRBD1; size: few; V: TRBV9; length: 14; DNA: TGTGCCAGCAGCGTCGAGGGGACAGCCTACGAGCAGTACTTC; CDR3: CASSVEGTAYEQYF
J: TRBJ2-4; D: -; size: -; V: TRBV19; length: 13; DNA: TGTGCCAGTAGTCCAGCCCCGGGAAACATTCAGTACTTC; CDR3: CASSPAPGNIQYF